One and the same sample provided the 16 T cell receptor beta chains below, sequenced in a study of cytomegalovirus exposure and HLA in healthy donors. Clones were read by immunoSEQ multiplex PCR, and TCRdb kept only the in-frame ones, dropping some. The sample yields over 200,000 clones, approximately 82% seen once. The sequenced sample was PBMCs. These receptors originate from a young woman in good health and CMV-seronegative.

J is TRBJ2-7 and V is TRBV29-1, with a weak D call TRBD2 (6 bases). V shed 6 bases and J shed 11 bases, with 17 bases lying between them. The germline V gene has CDR1 SQVTM and CDR2 ANQGSEA. The CDR3 contains 11 residues. The CDR3 DNA reads as TGCAGCGTAGCCGGGCTCGGGAGCGAGTACTTC. Its translation: CSVAGLGSEYF.

This clone was counted between two and nine times. The chain couples TRBV28 to TRBJ1-5; TRBD1 agrees at 9 bases. Trimming took 6 bases from V and 7 from J; bases not matched to a gene: 7. The CDR3 is 14 amino acids. CDR1 and CDR2 from the germline V gene are MDHEN and SYDVKM. CDR3 DNA: TGTGCCAGCAGCCAACAGGGGGCAAGGCAGCCCCAGCATTTT. Translated: CASSQQGARQPQHF.

Worth noting for this clone: Other DNA sequences from this sample encode an identical CDR3 as well. This chain joins TRBV28 and TRBJ2-7, with TRBD2 identical over 12 bases. The CDR3 runs to 15 residues. After removal of 0 bases from V and 3 bases from J, the junction contained 0 bases not matched to a gene. Per germline, CDR1 MDHEN and CDR2 SYDVKM. The CDR3 coding sequence is TGTGCCAGCAGTTTATGGACTAGCGGGAGCTACGAGCAGTACTTC. Protein: CASSLWTSGSYEQYF.

The gene calls are TRBV10-3 and TRBJ2-3, with D perhaps TRBD1 (6 bases). Trimming removed 4 bases at V and 0 bases at J, with 8 bases between. Germline values: CDR1 ENHRY, CDR2 SYGVKD. This CDR3 is built from 14 residues. CDR3 region: CAISGDTSTDTQYF. DNA of the CDR3: TGTGCCATCAGTGGGGACACCAGCACAGATACGCAGTATTTT.

The chain carries TRBV2 and TRBJ2-3; D is unresolved. Trimming left V 8 bases short and J 14 bases short, with 17 bases between. The CDR3 consists of 11 residues. Germline V gene sequence: CDR1 SNHLY, CDR2 FYNNEI. CDR3 sequence reads: CASHDQEYPYF. The DNA for the CDR3 is TGTGCCAGCCATGATCAAGAATATCCGTATTTT.

This clone was seen only once. The chain joins TRBV4-2 to TRBJ2-1; 9 bases fit TRBD2. V was pared by 2 bases and J by 4 bases, with 12 bases of the junction left unmatched. The germline V gene encodes CDR1 LGHNA and CDR2 YNFKEQ. The CDR3 has 18 amino acids. CDR3 residues: CASSQFGVAGDLYNEQFF. As DNA, the CDR3 is TGTGCCAGCAGCCAATTTGGGGTAGCGGGAGATCTGTACAATGAGCAGTTCTTC.

The V and J genes are TRBV5-8 and TRBJ2-7; no definite D call. Trimming took off 4 bases at V and 6 bases at J, with 14 bases between the two ends. The V gene's germline CDR1 is SGHTS and CDR2 YDEGEE. The CDR3 is 13 amino acids. In DNA, the CDR3 is TGTGCCAGCAGCAGGGTTATGAGAGGCGAGCAGTACTTC. It is translated as CASSRVMRGEQYF.

This clone was observed a handful of times. This chain uses TRBV18 with TRBJ1-2; D is uncertain. Germline lookup yields CDR1 KGHSH and CDR2 LQKENI. CDR3 size: 15 residues. The germline V and J ends were trimmed by 6 bases and 3 bases, with 17 bases remaining between them. DNA for the CDR3: TGTGCCAGCTCCCCTTCTTCGGCTATAGACTATGGCTACACCTTC. Translation: CASSPSSAIDYGYTF.

V usage is TRBV11-3 and J usage is TRBJ1-5, with a possible D match to TRBD1 (6 bases). The germline gives CDR1 SGHNT, CDR2 YENEEA. The CDR3 is 17 residues long. V shed 5 bases and J shed 3 bases, with 20 bases lying between them. The CDR3: CASSLYTGGQNNQPQHF. CDR3 nucleotide sequence: TGTGCCAGCAGCCTATACACAGGAGGACAGAACAATCAGCCCCAGCATTTT.

In DNA, the CDR3 is TGCGCCAGCAGCCAGCCCACCAGGGGGACCAAAAACATTCAGTACTTC. This gives the protein CASSQPTRGTKNIQYF. This chain joins TRBV4-1 and TRBJ2-4; 7 bases fit TRBD1. Germline trimming cut 3 bases from V and 2 bases from J; bases unmatched to any gene: 7. The length of the CDR3 is 16 residues. The V gene's germline CDR1 is MGHRA and CDR2 YSYEKL.

The chain joins TRBV6-5 to TRBJ1-6, with D maybe TRBD1 (6 bases). This CDR3 region has 15 residues. Trimming pared 5 bases from V and 7 bases from J, leaving 15 bases between. Germline assignment: CDR1 MNHEY and CDR2 SVGAGI. DNA for the CDR3: TGTGCCAGCAGTACCTCACAGGGACTGAATTCACCCCTCCACTTT. Its protein is CASSTSQGLNSPLHF.

The rearrangement joins TRBV5-1 to TRBJ1-1; TRBD1 is a possible D gene (5 bases). V lost 1 base and J 2 bases, leaving 12 bases between the germline ends. The CDR3 has 15 amino acids. Germline V CDR1 and CDR2: SGHRS, YFSETQ. The CDR3 loop reads CASSLSTAFNTEAFF. As DNA, the CDR3 is TGCGCCAGCAGCTTGTCGACAGCCTTCAACACTGAAGCTTTCTTT.

V usage is TRBV2 and J usage is TRBJ2-2; D gene ambiguous. The CDR3 spans 13 residues. Germline CDR1 is SNHLY and CDR2 is FYNNEI. V was shortened by 3 bases and J by 4 bases, with 6 bases between the two germline ends. CDR3 sequence reads: CASSEVRTGELFF. The CDR3 DNA follows: TGTGCCAGCAGTGAGGTGCGCACCGGGGAGCTGTTTTTT. Complete variable domain (other parts from reference TRBV2 and TRBJ2-2): EPEVTQTPSHQVTQMGQEVILRCVPISNHLYFYWYRQILGQKVEFLVSFYNNEISEKSEIFDDQFSVERPDGSNFTLKIRSTKLEDSAMYFCASSEVRTGELFFGEGSRLTVL.

This CDR3 reads CATSPAGWNEQFF. The CDR3 DNA reads TGTGCCACCAGCCCCGCGGGCTGGAATGAGCAGTTCTTC. The chain is built from TRBV15 and TRBJ2-1, with D perhaps matching TRBD2 (5 bases). Germline CDR1 reads LNHNV; CDR2 reads YYDKDF (reference sequence). V was cut by 5 bases and J by 7 bases, with 12 bases left in between. The CDR3 has 13 residues.

The chain combines TRBV15 with TRBJ2-7; 9 nucleotides agree with TRBD1. V shed 4 bases, J shed 5 bases, and the junction held 9 bases outside the gene matches. Per the germline V gene, CDR1 is LNHNV and CDR2 is YYDKDF (reference sequence). The CDR3 sequence is 15 residues long. The CDR3: CATSTAGTGFNEQYF. DNA for the CDR3: TGTGCCACCAGCACGGCCGGGACAGGGTTCAACGAGCAGTACTTC.

This clone was detected only once. The V gene is TRBV5-1, the J gene TRBJ2-1, with 9 bases lining up with TRBD1. The CDR3 length is 15 residues. V shed 3 bases and J 1 base; nucleotides not matched to a gene: 2. Germline CDR1 reads SGHRS; CDR2 reads YFSETQ. CDR3 region: CASSWTGESYNEQFF. In DNA form, the CDR3 reads TGCGCCAGCAGCTGGACAGGGGAATCCTACAATGAGCAGTTCTTC.